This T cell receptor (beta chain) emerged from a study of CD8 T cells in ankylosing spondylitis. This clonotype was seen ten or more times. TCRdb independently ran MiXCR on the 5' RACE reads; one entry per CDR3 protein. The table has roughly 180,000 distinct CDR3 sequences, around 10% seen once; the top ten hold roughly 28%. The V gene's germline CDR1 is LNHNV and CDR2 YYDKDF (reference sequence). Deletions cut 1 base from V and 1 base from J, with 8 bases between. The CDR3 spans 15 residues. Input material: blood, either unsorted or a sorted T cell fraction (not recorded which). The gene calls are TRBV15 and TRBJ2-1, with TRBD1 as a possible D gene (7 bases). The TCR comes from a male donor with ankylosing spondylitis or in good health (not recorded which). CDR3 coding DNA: TGTGCCACCAGCAGAGCAGGGGGGTCCTACAATGAGCAGTTCTTC. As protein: CATSRAGGSYNEQFF. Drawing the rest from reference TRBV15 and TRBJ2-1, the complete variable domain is DAMVIQNPRYQVTQFGKPVTLSCSQTLNHNVMYWYQQKSSQAPKLLFHYYDKDFNNEADTPDNFQSRRPNTSFCFLDIRSPGLGDTAMYLCATSRAGGSYNEQFFGPGTRLTVL.